The clone carrying this T cell receptor beta chain was counted between two and nine times. What it binds is not known. TCRdb analysed the reads with MiXCR anew, one entry per CDR3 protein. This sample has roughly 570,000 distinct CDR3 sequences; 40% occur once, and the top ten carry about 46%. The CDR3 contains 15 residues. Trimming pared 7 bases from V and 7 bases from J, leaving 22 bases between. This sample stems from a study of T cell repertoires in cytomegalovirus infection. Turning to the study itself: As its CMV epitopes, the study selected recently identified HLA-C-restricted and well-studied HLA-B-restricted targets.

Study-level findings and limits: It was HLA-C-restricted CMV-specific TCR beta clonotypes that dominated the response ex vivo. Carriers of CMV and the relevant HLA type were discriminated by public TCR beta frequency.

The TCR originated in a human donor in good health (CMV status not recorded). Some clones in this sample may be carry-over from other donors' samples. This rearrangement joins TRBV12-3 or TRBV12-4 to TRBJ1-2, with D unclear. The sequencing used cultured PBMCs, collected from culture after CMV antigen stimulation. For the CDR3, the DNA is TGTGCCAGCACTGACTCCGGGAGAGTCCATCCTGGCTACACCTTC. This codes for CASTDSGRVHPGYTF.